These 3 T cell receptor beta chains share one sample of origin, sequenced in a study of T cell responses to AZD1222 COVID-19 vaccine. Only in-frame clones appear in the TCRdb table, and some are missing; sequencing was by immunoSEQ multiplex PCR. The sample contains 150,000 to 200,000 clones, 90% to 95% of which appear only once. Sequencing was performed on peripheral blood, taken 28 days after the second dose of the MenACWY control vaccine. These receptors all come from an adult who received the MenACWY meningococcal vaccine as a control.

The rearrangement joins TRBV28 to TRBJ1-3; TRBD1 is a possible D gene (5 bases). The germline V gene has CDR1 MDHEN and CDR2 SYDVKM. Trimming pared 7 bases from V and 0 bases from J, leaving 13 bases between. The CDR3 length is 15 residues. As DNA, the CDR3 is TGTGCCAGCACCTTGGGGGGGAACTCTGGAAACACCATATATTTT. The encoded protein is CASTLGGNSGNTIYF.

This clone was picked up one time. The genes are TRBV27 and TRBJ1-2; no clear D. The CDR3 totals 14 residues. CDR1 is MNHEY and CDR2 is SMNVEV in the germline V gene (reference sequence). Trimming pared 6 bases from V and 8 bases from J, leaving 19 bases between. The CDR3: CASSEINSVRGYTF. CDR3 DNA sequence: TGTGCCAGCAGCGAAATAAATAGCGTGCGCGGCTACACCTTC.

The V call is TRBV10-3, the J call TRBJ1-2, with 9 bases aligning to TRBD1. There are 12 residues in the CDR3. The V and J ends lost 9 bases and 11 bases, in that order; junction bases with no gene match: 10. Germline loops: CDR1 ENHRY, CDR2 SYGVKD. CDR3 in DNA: TGTGCCATACAGGACAGGGGCCCTTCGTACACCTTC. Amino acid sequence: CAIQDRGPSYTF.